What follows are 22 T cell receptor beta chains derived from one specimen sequenced in a study of CD8+CD57+ T cells in acquired aplastic anemia. Patients sequenced had flow cytometry evidence of CD8+CD57+ cell expansion. The study profiled TCR beta VDJ and CDR3 using genomic DNA as template. TCRdb re-called the reads through MiXCR, storing one row per CDR3 protein. The data hold 150,000 to 200,000 distinct CDR3 sequences, with about 60% observed a single time. Sequenced sample: sorted CD4+, CD8+, or CD8+CD57+ T cells (not recorded which) from PBMCs. The receptors were gathered from a human donor with aplastic anemia.

A single count supports this clonotype. This chain joins TRBV20-1 and TRBJ2-7, with TRBD1 matching 8 bases. The CDR3 totals 13 residues. Germline trimming cut 0 bases from V and 2 bases from J; bases unmatched to any gene: 0. The germline V gene has CDR1 DFQATT and CDR2 SNEGSKA (reference sequence). The CDR3 reads CSAREQGAYEQYF. DNA for the CDR3: TGCAGTGCTAGAGAACAGGGGGCCTACGAGCAGTACTTC.

This sequence joins TRBV2 and TRBJ1-1; D is unclear. Germline-derived CDR1 and CDR2 are SNHLY and FYNNEI. V was shortened by 7 bases and J by 0 bases, with 9 bases between the two germline ends. CDR3 length: 13 residues. The CDR3 loop reads CASTRFLNTEAFF. CDR3 nucleotide sequence: TGTGCCAGCACCAGATTTCTGAACACTGAAGCTTTCTTT.

This clonotype has at least ten counts. The rearrangement uses TRBV6-5 and TRBJ2-1; weak D call: TRBD1 (6 bases). The CDR3 totals 14 residues. With 2 bases removed from V and 7 bases from J, the gap between germline ends came to 12 bases. Germline values: CDR1 MNHEY, CDR2 SVGAGI. Here the CDR3 DNA reads TGTGCCAGCAGTTACGGGGCAGGGGCGAATGAGCAGTTCTTC. This codes for CASSYGAGANEQFF.

The chain joins TRBV15 to TRBJ2-5, with 13 positions matching TRBD2. The CDR3 is 15 amino acids. Germline V CDR1 and CDR2: LNHNV, YYDKDF (reference sequence). V shed 4 bases and J 12 bases; nucleotides not matched to a gene: 11. The chain's CDR3 is CATSIPGTSGALEYF. The CDR3 DNA reads TGTGCCACCAGCATCCCCGGGACTAGCGGGGCCCTCGAGTACTTC.

The chain employs TRBV2 and TRBJ1-5; no definite D call. The CDR3 is 13 amino acids. Germline V CDR1 and CDR2: SNHLY, FYNNEI. The germline V and J ends were trimmed by 1 base and 1 base, with 2 bases remaining between them. CDR3 loop: CASSEGSNQPQHF. The CDR3 coding sequence is TGTGCCAGCAGTGAAGGGAGCAATCAGCCCCAGCATTTT.

This clonotype has ten or more counts. The chain combines TRBV5-6 with TRBJ2-3; D not resolved. The CDR3 has 13 residues. V lost 1 base and J 5 bases, leaving 8 bases between the germline ends. Germline lookup yields CDR1 SGHDT and CDR2 YYEEEE. The CDR3 sequence: CASSLFLGDTQYF. Here the CDR3 DNA reads TGTGCCAGCAGCTTGTTTTTGGGAGATACGCAGTATTTT.

The V and J genes are TRBV10-3 and TRBJ1-2; no clear D gene. Per the germline V gene, CDR1 is ENHRY and CDR2 is SYGVKD. The CDR3 is made up of 15 amino acids. Trimming left V 4 bases short and J 2 bases short, with 14 bases between. CDR3 region: CAISAREIQNYGYTF. DNA of the CDR3: TGTGCCATCAGTGCTAGGGAGATTCAGAACTATGGCTACACCTTC.

The V call is TRBV5-1, the J call TRBJ1-1, with 7 bases fitting TRBD1. V trimming: 0 bases; J trimming: 2 bases; junction bases outside the gene matches: 4. The CDR3 is made up of 15 amino acids. The germline CDR1 and CDR2 sequences are SGHRS and YFSETQ. The CDR3, as DNA: TGCGCCAGCAGCTTGGGACAGGGATATAACACTGAAGCTTTCTTT. Its translation is CASSLGQGYNTEAFF.

The V and J genes are TRBV2 and TRBJ2-7; 11 bases are a match to TRBD2. V lost 6 bases and J lost 5; bases outside the gene matches: 15. CDR3 length equals 17 residues. Germline V gene lookup returns CDR1 SNHLY and CDR2 FYNNEI. The CDR3 spells CASSLGTSGVLGNEQYF. In DNA, the CDR3 is TGTGCCAGCAGCCTCGGGACTAGCGGAGTCCTAGGGAACGAGCAGTACTTC.

The chain carries TRBV20-1 and TRBJ1-1; D is perhaps TRBD1 (5 bases). From germline, CDR1 is DFQATT and CDR2 SNEGSKA (reference sequence). This CDR3 is built from 13 residues. The V gene lost 5 bases and the J gene lost 8 bases, with 18 bases spanning the gap. CDR3 nucleotides: TGCAGTGCTTATACTCTACCCCCAGGGGAAGCTTTCTTT. Amino acids: CSAYTLPPGEAFF.

The chain links TRBV5-1 to TRBJ2-7, with TRBD1 matching 9 bases. Germline-derived CDR1 and CDR2 are SGHRS and YFSETQ. J was trimmed by 4 bases and V by 0 bases; bases with no gene match: 8. The CDR3 covers 16 residues. This CDR3 reads CASSLGPQGAKYEQYF. CDR3 DNA: TGCGCCAGCAGCTTGGGGCCACAGGGGGCGAAGTACGAGCAGTACTTC.

This clonotype has only one observation. The J gene is TRBJ1-6, the V gene TRBV25-1; D uncertain. The length of the CDR3 is 12 residues. Germline V lookup: CDR1 MGHDK, CDR2 SYGVNS. Trimming removed 6 bases at V and 10 bases at J, with 10 bases between. Written as DNA, the CDR3 is TGTGCCAGCAGGGACGGGCGCTCACCCCTCCACTTT. It encodes CASRDGRSPLHF. Full variable domain (missing parts from reference TRBV25-1 and TRBJ1-6): EADIYQTPRYLVIGTGKKITLECSQTMGHDKMYWYQQDPGMELHLIHYSYGVNSTEKGDLSSESTVSRIRTEHFPLTLESARPSHTSQYLCASRDGRSPLHFGNGTRLTVT.

Only a few counts were recorded for this clonotype. The chain carries TRBV24-1 and TRBJ1-1, with D tentatively TRBD1 (5 bases). The CDR3 length is 15 residues. V was shortened by 3 bases and J by 5 bases, with 15 bases between the two germline ends. The germline CDR1 and CDR2 sequences are KGHDR and SFDVKD. The CDR3 DNA sequence: TGTGCCACCAGTGATCCAGGGCAGGGCGGTACTGAAGCTTTCTTT. Amino acid sequence: CATSDPGQGGTEAFF.

This sequence joins TRBV5-1 and TRBJ2-3; 11 positions match TRBD2. CDR3 length: 16 amino acids. Germline CDR1 SGHRS, CDR2 YFSETQ. The J segment lost 4 bases and the V segment lost 0 bases, leaving 4 bases of the junction unmatched. The CDR3 DNA sequence: TGCGCCAGCAGCTTGGAACTAGCGGGAGCGGCAGATACGCAGTATTTT. Translating it yields CASSLELAGAADTQYF.

The chain links TRBV9 to TRBJ2-6, with D possibly matching TRBD1 (6 bases). This CDR3 contains 19 residues. Germline lookup yields CDR1 SGDLS and CDR2 YYNGEE. Trimming took off 0 bases at V and 4 bases at J, with 20 bases between the two ends. This chain's CDR3 is CASSVEQGMKDAGANVLTF. The DNA of the CDR3 is TGTGCCAGCAGCGTAGAGCAGGGGATGAAGGATGCAGGGGCCAACGTCCTGACTTTC.

This clonotype was recorded many times. The rearrangement joins TRBV20-1 to TRBJ2-2; TRBD2 aligns across 7 bases. This CDR3 has 16 residues. V was clipped by 0 bases and J by 1 base; unmatched bases: 5. Germline-derived CDR1 and CDR2 are DFQATT and SNEGSKA (reference sequence). The CDR3, as DNA: TGCAGTGCTAGAGATCTACTAGCGATGAACACCGGGGAGCTGTTTTTT. Encoded protein: CSARDLLAMNTGELFF.

V and J are TRBV20-1 and TRBJ1-1; D is ambiguous. V was shortened by 0 bases and J by 7 bases, with 15 bases between the two germline ends. The length of the CDR3 is 14 residues. Germline V gene lookup returns CDR1 DFQATT and CDR2 SNEGSKA (reference sequence). The CDR3: CSARDPGGSGEAFF. CDR3 nucleotide sequence: TGCAGTGCTAGAGATCCAGGCGGGTCGGGTGAAGCTTTCTTT.

Notes on this clonotype: Germline and junction disagree at one end, which may indicate a read error. The V and J genes are TRBV10-3 and TRBJ2-3; TRBD2 aligns across 8 bases. CDR1 ENHRY and CDR2 SYGVKD come from the germline V gene. The CDR3 runs 15 residues. CDR3 sequence reads: CASSYSGGQADTQYF. The CDR3 nucleotides read TGTGCCAGCAGTTACTCGGGGGGGCAGGCAGATACGCAGTATTTT.

On this clonotype itself: A junction end diverges from the germline sequence, so it may reflect a read error. J is TRBJ2-3 and V is TRBV7-3, with 7 bases matching TRBD2. CDR3 length: 16 amino acids. Germline V lookup: CDR1 SGHTA, CDR2 FQGTGA. CDR3 DNA: TGTGCTAGCAGCTTAGGTCCGGGAGGTACCACAGACACGCAGTATTTT. Protein: CASSLGPGGTTDTQYF.

CDR3 in DNA: TGTGCCAGCAGGTATGGGACCGGGACCAATGAAGCTTTCTTT. Protein product: CASRYGTGTNEAFF. The chain employs TRBV7-9 and TRBJ1-1; the D gene is possibly TRBD1 (5 bases). Germline V gene lookup returns CDR1 SEHNR and CDR2 FQNEAQ (reference sequence). Trimming took off 6 bases at V and 7 bases at J, with 18 bases between the two ends. The CDR3 sequence is 14 residues long. The variable domain in full, completed from reference TRBV7-9 and TRBJ1-1, reads DTGVSQNPRHKITKRGQNVTFRCDPISEHNRLYWYRQTLGQGPEFLTYFQNEAQLEKSRLLSDRFSAERPKGSFSTLEIQRTEQGDSAMYLCASRYGTGTNEAFFGQGTRLTVV.

The V and J genes are TRBV29-1 and TRBJ2-3; TRBD1 might be the D (5 bases). From germline, CDR1 is SQVTM and CDR2 ANQGSEA. The ends were cut back, 2 bases at V and 4 bases at J, with 7 bases in the middle. The CDR3 runs 12 residues. The CDR3 DNA is TGCAGCGTTGAAAGGGGTGCAGATACGCAGTATTTT. Protein product: CSVERGADTQYF.

V gene TRBV2 combines with J gene TRBJ1-2, with D hard to call. The CDR3 runs to 15 residues. V lost 7 bases to trimming and J lost 1 base, with 16 bases between them. Germline V lookup: CDR1 SNHLY, CDR2 FYNNEI. The CDR3 nucleotides are TGTGCCAGCAAGGGAAGGCCCGGATTTAACTATGGCTACACCTTC. Encoded protein: CASKGRPGFNYGYTF.